The 26 T cell receptor beta chains in this list originate from one sample, sequenced in a study of T-cell memory formation after mild COVID-19. Via MiXCR, TCRdb re-called the 5' RACE reads, giving one row per CDR3 protein. The sample consists of 280,000 or so distinct CDR3 sequences, 8% to 9% of them appearing once. The specimen was PBMCs or a T cell subset sorted from them (not recorded which). The receptors originated from a man aged 18 to 30 who had mild COVID-19 (a few samples of this study predate the infection). Cell type and time point are not known.

The sample holds a few counts of this clonotype. The rearrangement links TRBV27 to TRBJ1-6, with D possibly TRBD1 on 6 matching bases. Germline V gene sequence: CDR1 MNHEY, CDR2 SMNVEV (reference sequence). V was shortened by 5 bases and J by 8 bases, with 10 bases between the two germline ends. The CDR3 sequence is 13 residues long. For the CDR3, the DNA is TGTGCCAGCAGTAACAGGGTCTATTCACCCCTCCACTTT. Protein sequence: CASSNRVYSPLHF.

This clonotype was seen at least ten times. The rearrangement joins TRBV6-5 to TRBJ2-7, with 8 bases matching TRBD1. Losses at the gene ends were 6 bases for V and 4 bases for J; bases not matched to a gene: 8. CDR3 length equals 14 residues. Per the germline V gene, CDR1 is MNHEY and CDR2 is SVGAGI. The CDR3 loop reads CASSPGQGRYEQYF. In DNA form, the CDR3 reads TGTGCCAGCAGCCCAGGACAGGGAAGATACGAGCAGTACTTC.

This clonotype was counted between two and nine times. The V gene is TRBV29-1, the J gene TRBJ1-4; 11 positions agree with TRBD1. After removal of 4 bases from V and 8 bases from J, the junction contained 0 bases not matched to a gene. The CDR3 contains 12 residues. Germline V CDR1 and CDR2: SQVTM, ANQGSEA. CDR3 bases: TGCAGCGTTGGGACAGGGGGCGAAAAACTGTTTTTT. Translated: CSVGTGGEKLFF.

The table lists this clonotype with many counts. The rearrangement uses TRBV13 and TRBJ2-7, with D perhaps assigned TRBD1 or TRBD2 (5 bases each). The CDR3 is 17 amino acids. Germline CDR1 is PRHDT and CDR2 is FYEKMQ (reference sequence). The germline V and J ends were trimmed by 5 bases and 5 bases, with 25 bases remaining between them. This CDR3 is CASSPGAVGSTSDEQYF. CDR3 sequence (DNA): TGTGCCAGCAGCCCCGGGGCCGTAGGGTCCACAAGCGACGAGCAGTACTTC. Combining the CDR3 with reference TRBV13 and TRBJ2-7 gives the whole variable domain AAGVIQSPRHLIKEKRETATLKCYPIPRHDTVYWYQQGPGQDPQFLISFYEKMQSDKGSIPDRFSAQQFSDYHSELNMSSLELGDSALYFCASSPGAVGSTSDEQYFGPGTRLTVT.

This clonotype was recorded a few times. The V gene is TRBV7-2, the J gene TRBJ1-1, with D hard to call. The V gene lost 3 bases and the J gene lost 0 bases, with 11 bases spanning the gap. Germline CDR1 SGHTA, CDR2 FQGNSA. The CDR3 has 15 residues. CDR3 DNA: TGTGCCAGCAGCTTCGGAGGGCACATGAACACTGAAGCTTTCTTT. Translated, it gives CASSFGGHMNTEAFF.

J is TRBJ2-7 and V is TRBV4-3; D is unresolved. Trimming left V 0 bases short and J 4 bases short, with 10 bases between. CDR1 and CDR2 from the germline V gene are LGHNA and YSLEER. CDR3 size: 14 residues. CDR3 sequence: CASSQDVSSYEQYF. CDR3 DNA sequence: TGCGCCAGCAGCCAAGACGTCAGCAGTTACGAGCAGTACTTC.

The V gene is TRBV6-1, the J gene TRBJ1-6; D perhaps matches TRBD1 (5 bases). CDR1 MNHNS and CDR2 SASEGT come from the germline V gene. The CDR3 has 15 amino acids. V lost 6 bases and J lost 10, with 19 bases in between. In DNA form, the CDR3 reads TGTGCCAGCAGAGTAACCCGATTGGGGGGGTCACCCCTCCACTTT. Its protein product is CASRVTRLGGSPLHF.

This clonotype was seen a handful of times. The genes are TRBV9 and TRBJ1-1, with 8 bases matching TRBD1. Per germline, CDR1 SGDLS and CDR2 YYNGEE. V lost 3 bases, J lost 10 bases, and 2 bases stayed unmatched. The CDR3 length is 11 residues. For the CDR3, the DNA is TGTGCCAGCAGCGACAGGGGGAGAGCTTTCTTT. This gives the protein CASSDRGRAFF.

This clonotype showed up just a few times. The gene calls are TRBV5-1 and TRBJ1-1; no definite D call. The CDR3 consists of 14 residues. V was pared by 1 base and J by 2 bases, with 9 bases between. Germline V gene sequence: CDR1 SGHRS, CDR2 YFSETQ. DNA of the CDR3: TGCGCCAGCAGCTTGACTTATTCAAACACTGAAGCTTTCTTT. As protein: CASSLTYSNTEAFF.

In this sample, this clonotype turned up many times. The rearrangement joins TRBV20-1 to TRBJ2-1; D might be TRBD2 (5 bases). V was trimmed by 4 bases and J by 0 bases, leaving 10 bases between them. The CDR3 runs 14 residues. From germline, CDR1 is DFQATT and CDR2 SNEGSKA (reference sequence). CDR3 sequence: CSAIGESSYNEQFF. The CDR3, as DNA: TGCAGTGCTATCGGGGAGAGCTCCTACAATGAGCAGTTCTTC.

This sequence joins TRBV6-6 and TRBJ2-7; the match to TRBD1 covers 7 bases. The V gene's germline CDR1 is MNHNY and CDR2 SVGAGI (reference sequence). The CDR3 length is 13 residues. With 0 bases clipped from V and 6 bases from J, the junction kept 2 bases outside the gene matches. The CDR3 DNA sequence: TGTGCCAGCAGTTACTCGAGGGGGCCCGAGCAGTACTTC. This sequence encodes CASSYSRGPEQYF.

The rearrangement links TRBV11-2 to TRBJ2-3; no reliable D call. CDR3 size: 14 residues. Germline-derived CDR1 and CDR2 are SGHAT and FQNNGV. V shed 3 bases and J shed 2 bases, with 9 bases lying between them. The CDR3 DNA sequence: TGTGCCAGCAGCTTCCGTCGATACACAGATACGCAGTATTTT. It translates to CASSFRRYTDTQYF.

At least ten counts were recorded for this clonotype. The gene calls are TRBV7-2 and TRBJ2-2; D is ambiguous. Germline V gene data show CDR1 as SGHTA and CDR2 as FQGNSA. The CDR3 is 15 amino acids. Trimming cost V 0 bases and J 8 bases, with 13 bases left between them. The CDR3 nucleotides are TGTGCCAGCAGCTTAGCGGGCCGTGTGGCTGGGGAGCTGTTTTTT. Protein sequence: CASSLAGRVAGELFF.

This clonotype was detected many times. CDR3 DNA sequence: TGTGCCAGCAGTTTACTGGGCGGCAATTCACCCCTCCACTTT. This codes for CASSLLGGNSPLHF. The V call is TRBV27, the J call TRBJ1-6; no clear D. This CDR3 has 14 amino acids. Germline V lookup: CDR1 MNHEY, CDR2 SMNVEV (reference sequence). The V end lost 2 bases, the J end lost 7 bases, and 9 bases lay between the germline ends.

CDR3 coding DNA: TGTGCCAGCAGTCCCACCAGGGGACTCTATGGCTACACCTTC. Its translation: CASSPTRGLYGYTF. J is TRBJ1-2 and V is TRBV12-3 or TRBV12-4; D might be TRBD1 (6 bases). The CDR3 loop spans 14 amino acids. Trimming removed 5 bases at V and 4 bases at J, with 14 bases between.

This chain uses TRBV5-1 with TRBJ2-5; D could derive from TRBD1 or TRBD2 (7 bases each). Germline V lookup: CDR1 SGHRS, CDR2 YFSETQ. The V and J ends lost 7 bases and 4 bases respectively, with 26 bases between them. This CDR3 is built from 17 residues. The DNA of the CDR3 is TGCGCCAGCGCATCCTCCCAGACAGGGAGGGTTGGAGAGACCCAGTACTTC. Translation gives CASASSQTGRVGETQYF.

This clonotype was recorded at least ten times. CDR3 region: CASSRLKDGGEQFF. Here the CDR3 DNA reads TGCGCCAGCAGCAGGCTAAAGGACGGCGGGGAGCAGTTCTTC. This sequence joins TRBV5-1 and TRBJ2-1, with a possible D match to TRBD2 (5 bases). The CDR3 runs 14 residues. Between the trimmed V and J ends, which lost 4 bases and 10 bases, there was a span of 18 bases. Germline V gives CDR1 SGHRS, CDR2 YFSETQ.

This clonotype came up many times. J is TRBJ2-2 and V is TRBV6-5; D remains unclear. The CDR3 spans 15 residues. Germline CDR1 is MNHEY and CDR2 is SVGAGI. V shed 0 bases and J shed 7 bases, with 12 bases lying between them. The CDR3 loop reads CASSYSTSGHGELFF. CDR3 sequence (DNA): TGTGCCAGCAGTTACTCGACCTCGGGTCACGGGGAGCTGTTTTTT.

The CDR3 spells CASSFLGGGTDVYEQYV. The CDR3 nucleotides read TGTGCCAGCAGCTTCCTAGGTGGAGGGACTGACGTTTACGAGCAGTACGTC. The chain uses TRBV7-9 and TRBJ2-7, with TRBD2 as a possible D gene (6 bases). The germline CDR1 and CDR2 sequences are SEHNR and FQNEAQ (reference sequence). The CDR3 spans 17 residues. Trimming left V 3 bases short and J 4 bases short, with 22 bases between.

This clonotype has a count of ten or more. The chain uses TRBV14 and TRBJ2-7; TRBD2 agrees at 9 bases. The V gene's germline CDR1 is SGHDN and CDR2 FVKESK. The CDR3 is 16 residues long. Trimming at V came to 2 bases and at J to 6 bases, leaving 11 bases not matched to a gene. CDR3 bases: TGTGCCAGCAGCCAAATTAGCGGGGGCCCGACGGGCGAGCAGTACTTC. Its translation is CASSQISGGPTGEQYF.

This clonotype was seen repeatedly, ten times or more. The chain is built from TRBV5-5 and TRBJ2-1; D ambiguous. In germline, CDR1 is SGHKS, CDR2 YYEKEE (reference sequence). The V end was cut by 4 bases, the J end by 7 bases, with 9 bases between. The CDR3 has 12 amino acids. For the CDR3, the DNA is TGTGCCAGCAGCCAAGCACCGAATGAGCAGTTCTTC. Amino acids: CASSQAPNEQFF.

In this sample, this clonotype turned up a few times. V and J are TRBV7-9 and TRBJ1-5; tentatively, D is TRBD1 (6 bases). The CDR3 consists of 13 residues. CDR1 is SEHNR, CDR2 FQNEAQ, per germline (reference sequence). Trimming removed 2 bases from V and 7 bases from J, with 9 bases in between. The CDR3 nucleotides are TGTGCCAGCAGCTTAACAGGGCAGCAGCCCCAGCATTTT. Translating it yields CASSLTGQQPQHF.

The sample holds many counts of this clonotype. V is TRBV5-1 and J is TRBJ2-3, with D perhaps assigned TRBD1 or TRBD2 (5 bases each). The CDR3 sequence is 13 residues long. The V gene's germline CDR1 is SGHRS and CDR2 YFSETQ. V lost 0 bases to trimming and J lost 6 bases, with 8 bases between them. The CDR3 loop reads CASSLEGDDTQYF. The DNA for the CDR3 is TGCGCCAGCAGCTTGGAAGGGGACGATACGCAGTATTTT.

This clonotype has only a few counts. The chain has TRBV5-1 and TRBJ1-2; the D gene is possibly TRBD1 (5 bases). Per the germline V gene, CDR1 is SGHRS and CDR2 is YFSETQ. CDR3 length: 13 residues. Deletions cut 1 base from V and 6 bases from J, with 10 bases between. The CDR3 sequence: CASSLPGSDGYTF. CDR3 coding DNA: TGCGCCAGCAGCTTGCCAGGGTCGGATGGCTACACCTTC.

The rearrangement links TRBV27 to TRBJ2-3; D unclear. Germline V gene lookup returns CDR1 MNHEY and CDR2 SMNVEV (reference sequence). V lost 5 bases and J lost 0, with 9 bases in between. This CDR3 region has 14 residues. Here the CDR3 reads CASSEQASTDTQYF. The DNA for the CDR3 is TGTGCCAGCAGTGAACAAGCTAGCACAGATACGCAGTATTTT.

V is TRBV6-5 and J is TRBJ2-6; D uncertain. Germline loops: CDR1 MNHEY, CDR2 SVGAGI. The germline V and J ends were trimmed by 4 bases and 0 bases, with 13 bases remaining between them. The CDR3 is 17 residues long. CDR3 in DNA: TGTGCCAGCAGTTCTCCCCAGTCCGACTCTGGGGCCAACGTCCTGACTTTC. As protein: CASSSPQSDSGANVLTF.